One sample yielded the 23 T cell receptor beta chains listed below, sequenced in a study of T cell responses to AZD1222 COVID-19 vaccine. The method was immunoSEQ multiplex PCR; TCRdb's version includes in-frame clones alone and lacks a portion of them. The data show some 130,000 clones, 90% seen once. The sequenced sample was peripheral blood, obtained on day 0 of AZD1222 vaccination. All receptors come from an adult in good health.

Only a few counts were recorded for this clone. The chain links TRBV7-9 to TRBJ1-1, with no clear D. V shed 0 bases and J shed 3 bases, with 8 bases lying between them. CDR1 is SEHNR and CDR2 is FQNEAQ in the germline V gene (reference sequence). The CDR3 is 14 amino acids. This CDR3 is CASSLAGTYTEAFF. The CDR3 region has the DNA TGTGCCAGCAGCTTAGCGGGCACATACACTGAAGCTTTCTTT.

This sequence joins TRBV7-3 and TRBJ1-1, with unresolved D. This CDR3 spans 13 amino acids. V lost 5 bases to trimming and J lost 3 bases, with 10 bases between them. CDR1 and CDR2 (germline): SGHTA, FQGTGA. CDR3 DNA sequence: TGTGCCAGCAGCCCAATGGGTTACACTGAAGCTTTCTTT. This sequence encodes CASSPMGYTEAFF.

The chain uses TRBV18 and TRBJ1-2; D gene uncertain. Germline lookup yields CDR1 KGHSH and CDR2 LQKENI. The V and J ends lost 2 bases and 2 bases respectively, with 9 bases between them. This CDR3 has 14 residues. The CDR3 DNA follows: TGTGCCAGCTCACCAAGCGACGGCAACTATGGCTACACCTTC. Its translation: CASSPSDGNYGYTF.

This clone was picked up a small number of times. The chain uses TRBV28 and TRBJ1-5; maybe TRBD1 (6 bases). Germline CDR1 is MDHEN and CDR2 is SYDVKM. V was cut by 8 bases and J by 12 bases, with 14 bases left in between. The CDR3 consists of 11 residues. The CDR3 loop reads CASRGDTLQHF. CDR3 sequence (DNA): TGTGCCAGCCGTGGGGACACTCTCCAGCATTTT. Complete variable domain (other parts from reference TRBV28 and TRBJ1-5): DVKVTQSSRYLVKRTGEKVFLECVQDMDHENMFWYRQDPGLGLRLIYFSYDVKMKEKGDIPEGYSVSREKKERFSLILESASTNQTSMYLCASRGDTLQHFGDGTRLSIL.

The V call is TRBV7-9, the J call TRBJ1-6; 7 bases match TRBD1. CDR3 size: 14 residues. V lost 4 bases to trimming and J lost 10 bases; unmatched junction nucleotides: 7. In germline, CDR1 is SEHNR, CDR2 FQNEAQ (reference sequence). The CDR3 region has the DNA TGTGCCAGCAGCTGGGGAAACAGGGGCTCACCCCTCCACTTT. Protein: CASSWGNRGSPLHF.

This chain links TRBV21-1 with TRBJ1-1; no check of the table's D call, TRBD1, against the DNA was made. TRBV21-1 is described as a pseudogene. The CDR3 sequence is 13 residues long. CDR3 nucleotides: TGTGCCAGCAACAACAGGGAAGACACTGAAGCTTTCTTT. Its translation is CASNNREDTEAFF.

The V call is TRBV25-1, the J call TRBJ2-5, with D tentatively TRBD2 (5 bases). Between the trimmed V and J ends, which lost 5 bases and 1 base, there was a span of 14 bases. Looked up from germline, CDR1 is MGHDK and CDR2 is SYGVNS. This CDR3 has 15 residues. For the CDR3, the DNA is TGTGCCAGCAGTTTCTTAAGAGGGTTCCAAGAGACCCAGTACTTC. Residues: CASSFLRGFQETQYF.

The V call is TRBV5-4, the J call TRBJ1-1, with D possibly being TRBD1 (6 bases). The CDR3 sequence is 15 residues long. The V end was cut by 3 bases, the J end by 6 bases, with 18 bases between. Germline V gene data show CDR1 as SGHNT and CDR2 as YYREEE (reference sequence). The CDR3 region has the DNA TGTGCCAGCAGCTGGGCCCTTACAGGGTACGCTGAAGCTTTCTTT. Translated, it gives CASSWALTGYAEAFF.

The chain carries TRBV5-1 and TRBJ1-1, with D tentatively TRBD1 (5 bases). Trimming shortened V by 2 bases and J by 6 bases, and 14 bases separated the two germline ends. The CDR3 has 14 residues. The V gene's germline CDR1 is SGHRS and CDR2 YFSETQ. The CDR3 protein is CASSLLQGAAEAFF. The CDR3 DNA sequence: TGCGCCAGCAGCTTATTGCAGGGTGCCGCTGAAGCTTTCTTT.

CDR3 DNA sequence: TGTGCCAGCTCACCTCAGGGTTCTTGGGACTATGGCTACACCTTC. This gives the protein CASSPQGSWDYGYTF. The chain is built from TRBV18 and TRBJ1-2, with D tentatively TRBD1 (5 bases). The germline V and J ends were trimmed by 3 bases and 3 bases, with 14 bases remaining between them. CDR3 length: 15 amino acids. Germline values: CDR1 KGHSH, CDR2 LQKENI.

DNA of the CDR3: TGTGCCAGCAGCTTAGAGGCAGGGGGCCCCATAGTGAACACCGGGGAGCTGTTTTTT. Translated: CASSLEAGGPIVNTGELFF. V usage is TRBV7-9 and J usage is TRBJ2-2, with 8 bases identical to TRBD1. The ends lost 1 base at V and 1 base at J; junction bases unmatched: 11. The germline gives CDR1 SEHNR, CDR2 FQNEAQ (reference sequence). The CDR3 totals 19 residues.

The V and J genes are TRBV30 and TRBJ1-5, with D uncertain. The CDR3 sequence is 13 residues long. Germline-derived CDR1 and CDR2 are GTSNPN and SVGIG (reference sequence). The germline V and J ends were trimmed by 4 bases and 8 bases, with 15 bases remaining between them. In DNA form, the CDR3 reads TGTGCCTGGAATCCCACCGAAGGCGAGCCCCAGCATTTT. It is translated as CAWNPTEGEPQHF. Drawing the rest from reference TRBV30 and TRBJ1-5, the complete variable domain is SQTIHQWPATLVQPVGSPLSLECTVEGTSNPNLYWYRQAAGRGLQLLFYSVGIGQISSEVPQNLSASRPQDRQFILSSKKLLLSDSGFYLCAWNPTEGEPQHFGDGTRLSIL.

The chain combines TRBV28 with TRBJ1-4; TRBD1 might be the D (5 bases). Trimming took off 6 bases at V and 5 bases at J, with 13 bases between the two ends. Looked up from germline, CDR1 is MDHEN and CDR2 is SYDVKM. This CDR3 is built from 14 residues. The CDR3 reads CASSLGGINEKLFF. In nucleotides, the CDR3 is TGTGCCAGCAGCCTGGGGGGAATCAATGAAAAACTGTTTTTT.

This chain joins TRBV6-5 and TRBJ1-1, with unresolved D. Trimming pared 4 bases from V and 3 bases from J, leaving 15 bases between. Per the germline V gene, CDR1 is MNHEY and CDR2 is SVGAGI. This CDR3 region has 15 residues. CDR3 region: CASSSSPAQHTEAFF. CDR3 nucleotide sequence: TGTGCCAGCAGTTCTTCCCCGGCCCAGCACACTGAAGCTTTCTTT.

This sequence joins TRBV5-1 and TRBJ2-5; D uncertain. Trimming removed 0 bases at V and 2 bases at J, with 8 bases between. Looked up from germline, CDR1 is SGHRS and CDR2 is YFSETQ. This CDR3 region has 14 residues. DNA of the CDR3: TGCGCCAGCAGCTTGGGGTCAGTACAAGAGACCCAGTACTTC. This encodes CASSLGSVQETQYF. The full variable domain, rest sourced from reference TRBV5-1 and TRBJ2-5, is KAGVTQTPRYLIKTRGQQVTLSCSPISGHRSVSWYQQTPGQGLQFLFEYFSETQRNKGNFPGRFSGRQFSNSRSEMNVSTLELGDSALYLCASSLGSVQETQYFGPGTRLLVL.

This sequence joins TRBV7-2 and TRBJ1-3; D gene unclear. Per the germline V gene, CDR1 is SGHTA and CDR2 is FQGNSA. The CDR3 has 15 amino acids. With 0 bases removed from V and 3 bases from J, the gap between germline ends came to 9 bases. The CDR3 reads CASSLAAGFGNTIYF. Here the CDR3 DNA reads TGTGCCAGCAGCTTAGCGGCGGGGTTTGGAAACACCATATATTTT.

The CDR3 coding sequence is TGTGCCAGCAGCGGGGGTCAGGGCAGGGTCCCCTACGAGCAGTACTTC. Its protein product is CASSGGQGRVPYEQYF. This chain uses TRBV9 with TRBJ2-7, with D possibly matching TRBD1 (5 bases). CDR3 size: 16 residues. In germline, CDR1 is SGDLS, CDR2 YYNGEE. The ends were cut back, 3 bases at V and 2 bases at J, with 18 bases in the middle.

This chain links TRBV18 with TRBJ2-1; 12 nucleotides line up with TRBD1. CDR3 length equals 15 residues. V shed 4 bases and J 5 bases; nucleotides not matched to a gene: 3. The germline V gene has CDR1 KGHSH and CDR2 LQKENI. CDR3 nucleotides: TGTGCCAGCTCACTTGGGACAGGGGGCCACAATGAGCAGTTCTTC. This codes for CASSLGTGGHNEQFF. Complete variable domain (other parts from reference TRBV18 and TRBJ2-1): NAGVMQNPRHLVRRRGQEARLRCSPMKGHSHVYWYRQLPEEGLKFMVYLQKENIIDESGMPKERFSAEFPKEGPSILRIQQVVRGDSAAYFCASSLGTGGHNEQFFGPGTRLTVL.

The chain joins TRBV9 to TRBJ2-1; 10 positions agree with TRBD1. This CDR3 spans 15 amino acids. Germline loops: CDR1 SGDLS, CDR2 YYNGEE. Trimming took 5 bases from V and 2 from J; bases not matched to a gene: 4. CDR3 protein: CASRPGTGAYNEQFF. The CDR3 coding sequence is TGTGCCAGCAGGCCCGGGACAGGGGCCTACAATGAGCAGTTCTTC. The whole variable domain, remainder taken from reference TRBV9 and TRBJ2-1, is DSGVTQTPKHLITATGQRVTLRCSPRSGDLSVYWYQQSLDQGLQFLIQYYNGEERAKGNILERFSAQQFPDLHSELNLSSLELGDSALYFCASRPGTGAYNEQFFGPGTRLTVL.

The rearrangement joins TRBV5-1 to TRBJ2-7, with D tentatively TRBD1 (5 bases). V was cut by 4 bases and J by 0 bases, with 14 bases left in between. Looked up from germline, CDR1 is SGHRS and CDR2 is YFSETQ. This CDR3 comprises 15 residues. CDR3 in amino acids: CASSRVQGSSYEQYF. CDR3 sequence (DNA): TGCGCCAGCAGCCGCGTCCAGGGAAGCTCCTACGAGCAGTACTTC.

V and J are TRBV7-2 and TRBJ2-1; maybe TRBD2 (6 bases). This CDR3 comprises 12 residues. The V and J ends lost 11 bases and 0 bases respectively, with 8 bases between them. Germline V gives CDR1 SGHTA, CDR2 FQGNSA. CDR3 residues: CAAGRSYNEQFF. CDR3 coding DNA: TGTGCCGCGGGGCGCTCCTACAATGAGCAGTTCTTC.

V gene TRBV28 combines with J gene TRBJ1-5, with D unclear. CDR1 MDHEN and CDR2 SYDVKM come from the germline V gene. The CDR3 extends over 13 amino acids. V lost 7 bases to trimming and J lost 11 bases, with 18 bases between them. Here the CDR3 reads CASTPSEGRAQHF. CDR3 in DNA: TGTGCCAGCACTCCTTCGGAGGGAAGGGCCCAGCATTTT.

The V call is TRBV4-2, the J call TRBJ2-2; D possibly uses TRBD1 or TRBD2 (5 bases each). The germline CDR1 and CDR2 sequences are LGHNA and YNFKEQ. This CDR3 has 15 amino acids. V was cut by 4 bases and J by 3 bases, with 12 bases left in between. Here the CDR3 reads CASSLGDLYTGELFF. The CDR3 region has the DNA TGTGCCAGCAGCCTCGGGGACCTTTACACCGGGGAGCTGTTTTTT.